The TCR beta chain described here comes from a study of shared clonotypes between healthy human individuals. Findings and limits, study-wide: Larger estimated richness was generally seen in naive subsets than in memory subsets. Generation probabilities were higher for clonotypes shared across all four sorted-subset donors than for unshared ones. Investigators expected sequencing depth to affect clonotype sharing among donors.

Some clones are missing from TCRdb's copy, which holds only in-frame ones; the method was immunoSEQ multiplex PCR. The data contain approximately 1,500,000 clones, approximately 98% of them singletons. The V and J ends lost 1 base and 7 bases respectively, with 11 bases between them. This CDR3 spans 14 amino acids. Germline CDR1 reads SGHDT; CDR2 reads YYEEEE. All donors were Caucasian adults living in Nashville, Tennessee. Regarding this clone: Antigen unknown.

This rearrangement joins TRBV5-6 to TRBJ1-4, with D perhaps TRBD1 (5 bases). The receptor was isolated from a man aged 25-45 years in good health. Sequenced sample: naive CD4+ T cells sorted from blood. The sample's subset: CD45RA+ positively selected. CDR3 residues: CASSLMGVGEKLFF. CDR3 DNA sequence: TGTGCCAGCAGCTTGATGGGGGTTGGTGAAAAACTGTTTTTT.